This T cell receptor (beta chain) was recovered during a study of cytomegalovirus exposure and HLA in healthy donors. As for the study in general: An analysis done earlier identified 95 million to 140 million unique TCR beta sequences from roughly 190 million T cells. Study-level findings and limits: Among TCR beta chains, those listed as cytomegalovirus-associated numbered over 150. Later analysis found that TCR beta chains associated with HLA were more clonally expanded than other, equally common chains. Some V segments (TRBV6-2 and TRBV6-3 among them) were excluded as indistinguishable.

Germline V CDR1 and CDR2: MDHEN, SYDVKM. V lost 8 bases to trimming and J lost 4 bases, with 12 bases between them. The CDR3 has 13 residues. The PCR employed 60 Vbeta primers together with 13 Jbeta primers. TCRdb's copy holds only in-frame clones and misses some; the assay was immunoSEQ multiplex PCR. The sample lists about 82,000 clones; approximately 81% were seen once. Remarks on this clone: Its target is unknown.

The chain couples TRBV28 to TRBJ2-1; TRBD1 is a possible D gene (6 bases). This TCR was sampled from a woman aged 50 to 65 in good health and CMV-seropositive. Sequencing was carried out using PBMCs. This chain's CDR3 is CASVQGPYNEQFF. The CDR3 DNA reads TGTGCCAGCGTCCAGGGGCCTTACAATGAGCAGTTCTTC.